These 12 T cell receptor beta chains came from one sample sequenced in a study of blood T cell repertoires in COVID-19. Assay: immunoSEQ multiplex PCR; the TCRdb copy retains only in-frame clones and omits some. Among 130,000 to 150,000 clones, about 85% were seen once, and the ten largest hold about 40%. Sequencing input: peripheral blood. The receptors were gathered from a human donor in a cohort sampled during active COVID-19.

The chain uses TRBV11-2 and TRBJ2-2; 8 nucleotides line up with TRBD1. The V gene's germline CDR1 is SGHAT and CDR2 FQNNGV. The length of the CDR3 is 15 residues. V lost 5 bases to trimming and J lost 8 bases; unmatched junction nucleotides: 10. The CDR3 loop is CASSTYQGARGELFF. As DNA, the CDR3 is TGTGCCAGCAGCACGTACCAGGGGGCCCGGGGGGAGCTGTTTTTT. Complete variable domain (other parts from reference TRBV11-2 and TRBJ2-2): EAGVAQSPRYKIIEKRQSVAFWCNPISGHATLYWYQQILGQGPKLLIQFQNNGVVDDSQLPKDRFSAERLKGVDSTLKIQPAKLEDSAVYLCASSTYQGARGELFFGEGSRLTVL.

This chain uses TRBV6-2 or TRBV6-3 with TRBJ2-7; D unclear. This CDR3 is built from 15 residues. The germline V and J ends were trimmed by 6 bases and 0 bases, with 15 bases remaining between them. Germline lookup yields CDR1 MNHEY and CDR2 SVGEGT. CDR3 coding DNA: TGTGCCAGCAGCCCCGGGTCAGCTGGCTCCTACGAGCAGTACTTC. Its translation is CASSPGSAGSYEQYF.

This clone has a single count. The genes are TRBV7-2 and TRBJ2-1; D may be TRBD1 (5 bases). The germline V gene has CDR1 SGHTA and CDR2 FQGNSA. V shed 1 base and J shed 7 bases, with 8 bases lying between them. CDR3 length: 13 amino acids. DNA for the CDR3: TGTGCCAGCAGCTTAGTTGCAGGGAATGAGCAGTTCTTC. Translation gives CASSLVAGNEQFF.

This sequence joins TRBV7-2 and TRBJ2-7, with TRBD1 matching over 9 bases. This CDR3 comprises 16 residues. Germline trimming cut 1 base from V and 2 bases from J; bases unmatched to any gene: 6. Germline CDR1 is SGHTA and CDR2 is FQGNSA. CDR3 sequence (DNA): TGTGCCAGCAGCTTAGGAGGGACAGGGTTAACCTACGAGCAGTACTTC. It yields the protein CASSLGGTGLTYEQYF.

The CDR3 here is CASSSATTGGVGELFF. Here the CDR3 DNA reads TGTGCCAGCAGCTCCGCTACGACGGGGGGGGTCGGGGAGCTGTTTTTT. The chain joins TRBV28 to TRBJ2-2; 8 nucleotides match TRBD2. In germline, CDR1 is MDHEN, CDR2 SYDVKM. Trimming cost V 6 bases and J 7 bases; bases outside gene matches: 13. The CDR3 is made up of 16 amino acids.

The chain combines TRBV7-9 with TRBJ1-5; 8 bases match TRBD1. The CDR3 length is 14 residues. V was pared by 2 bases and J by 6 bases, with 3 bases of the junction left unmatched. Germline V gene data show CDR1 as SEHNR and CDR2 as FQNEAQ (reference sequence). CDR3 nucleotides: TGTGCCAGCAGCTTACAGGGGGCGGGTCAGCCCCAGCATTTT. Its translation is CASSLQGAGQPQHF.

This clone was observed a single time. DNA of the CDR3: TGTGCCAGCAGTGGATCCGGGAGGGGATACGAGCAGTACTTC. Its translation is CASSGSGRGYEQYF. The chain recombines TRBV27 with TRBJ2-7; 8 nucleotides line up with TRBD2. In germline, CDR1 is MNHEY, CDR2 SMNVEV (reference sequence). This CDR3 spans 14 amino acids. Trimming took 5 bases from V and 4 from J; bases not matched to a gene: 7.

The sample holds many counts of this clone. The chain combines TRBV6-5 with TRBJ1-5, with TRBD1 matching 7 bases. CDR3 length equals 14 residues. Unmatched junction bases numbered 8, after V lost 8 bases and J lost 4 bases. The germline gives CDR1 MNHEY, CDR2 SVGAGI. The CDR3 DNA reads as TGTGCCAGCGGCCGGGACAGCTTTAATCAGCCCCAGCATTTT. This encodes CASGRDSFNQPQHF.

The V call is TRBV6-5, the J call TRBJ1-3; 7 nucleotides match TRBD1. From germline, CDR1 is MNHEY and CDR2 SVGAGI. V gave up 8 bases and J gave up 0 bases; unmatched junction bases: 7. This CDR3 is built from 15 residues. The CDR3 sequence is CASGVGQISGNTIYF. In DNA, the CDR3 is TGTGCCAGCGGGGTGGGACAGATCTCTGGAAACACCATATATTTT.

This chain joins TRBV4-1 and TRBJ1-2, with 7 bases identical to TRBD1. V shed 3 bases, J shed 2 bases, and the junction held 6 bases outside the gene matches. The germline gives CDR1 MGHRA, CDR2 YSYEKL. The CDR3 consists of 15 residues. As DNA, the CDR3 is TGCGCCAGCAGCCATCCCGACAGGGCCAACTATGGCTACACCTTC. Protein: CASSHPDRANYGYTF.

This sequence joins TRBV20-1 and TRBJ2-7; D is unclear. The CDR3 runs to 9 residues. V lost 8 bases and J 3 bases, leaving 5 bases between the germline ends. Germline-derived CDR1 and CDR2 are DFQATT and SNEGSKA (reference sequence). CDR3 loop: CSPNYEQYF. The CDR3 DNA sequence: TGCAGTCCCAACTACGAGCAGTACTTC.

V is TRBV6-5 and J is TRBJ2-7; 7 nucleotides line up with TRBD1. Germline loops: CDR1 MNHEY, CDR2 SVGAGI. The CDR3 extends over 14 amino acids. Germline trimming cut 6 bases from V and 3 bases from J; bases unmatched to any gene: 8. The CDR3 loop reads CASRASRDSYEQYF. For the CDR3, the DNA is TGTGCCAGCAGGGCCTCCCGGGACAGCTACGAGCAGTACTTC.